This T cell receptor beta chain was obtained from a study of cytomegalovirus exposure and HLA in healthy donors. The CDR3 runs to 16 residues. Germline values: CDR1 SGHVS, CDR2 FNYEAQ. In regard to this clone: Its antigen is not identified.

The PCR made use of 60 Vbeta and 13 Jbeta primers. Sequencing was performed with immunoSEQ multiplex PCR; in TCRdb, only in-frame clones are kept and a portion is missing. The sample holds around 50,000 clones. Everyone who donated was a healthy bone marrow donor. General study results and limits: Reportedly, cytomegalovirus status was diagnosed with high sensitivity and specificity. The study recorded 160 or so TCR beta chains that were cytomegalovirus-associated.

The sequencing input was PBMCs. This receptor was obtained from a male donor in good health and CMV-seropositive. The chain employs TRBV7-6 and TRBJ2-5; 11 positions match TRBD2. The end of the DNA fits TRBJ2-7 better, so the J call may be wrong. The DNA for the CDR3 is TGTGCCAGCAGCGACATTCTAGCGGGGGGTACCTACGAGCAGTACTTC. Protein: CASSDILAGGTYEQYF.